This T cell receptor beta chain was observed in a study of T cell responses to AZD1222 COVID-19 vaccine. Here immunoSEQ multiplex PCR was the method, and the copy in TCRdb shows in-frame clones only, minus some. The data hold under 100,000 clones, with approximately 88% observed a single time. The CDR3 contains 14 residues. Trimming took off 0 bases at V and 15 bases at J, with 18 bases between the two ends. From germline, CDR1 is LGHDT and CDR2 YNNKEL (reference sequence). The specimen was peripheral blood, collected on day 0 of AZD1222 vaccination. This sequence was found in an adult in good health. The genes are TRBV3-1 (or the pseudogene TRBV3-2) and TRBJ2-1; D could derive from TRBD1 or TRBD2 (5 bases each). This CDR3 reads CASSQDWSGPVGFF. In DNA, the CDR3 is TGTGCCAGCAGCCAAGATTGGTCGGGACCGGTTGGGTTCTTC.